This TCR beta chain appears in the sequencing data of a study of shared clonotypes between healthy human individuals. This CDR3 region has 17 residues. The V gene lost 2 bases and the J gene lost 1 base, with 18 bases spanning the gap. The V gene's germline CDR1 is SGHRS and CDR2 YFSETQ. Study-level findings and limits: Collection of samples was limited to blood; tissue repertoires likely differ. For sorted subsets, rarefaction showed incomplete sequencing despite large depth.

Source study methods: ImmunoSEQ gave junction-only sequences without quality scores, so filtering differed. Sequencing was performed with immunoSEQ multiplex PCR; in TCRdb, only in-frame clones are kept and a portion is missing. That table gives V, J and clone size, and the DNA gave D and trimming. Of around 700,000 clones listed, roughly 78% are singletons. A word on this clone: Its cognate antigen is unknown.

Partitioning of CD4+ cells yielded a CD45RA+ naive subset and a CD45RA-negative memory subset. The chain uses TRBV5-1 and TRBJ1-2, with a weak D call TRBD1 (6 bases). The source is a woman aged 25 to 39 in good health. Sequenced input: memory CD4+ T cells sorted from blood. Subset in this sample: CD45RA-negative fraction. DNA for the CDR3: TGCGCCAGCAGCTTCGGACAGAACTACCAAATTAACTATGGCTACACCTTC. It translates to CASSFGQNYQINYGYTF.